This T cell receptor beta chain stems from a study of T cells in Graves' hyperthyroidism and ophthalmopathy. Overall study results and limits: Classification by a 13 V-J model distinguished ophthalmopathy from stable hyperthyroidism. Peripheral blood also featured most of the thyroid clonotypes expanded above 0.001.

Regions amplified from RNA transcripts were the TCR beta CDR3 regions. In the first-round RT-PCR of the TCR CDR3, the HTBI primer set was used. One entry per CDR3 protein, called by TCRdb with MiXCR from the multiplex PCR reads. The sample gives approximately 400,000 distinct CDR3 sequences, approximately 15% of which show up once; roughly a quarter is in the top ten. The diagnoses drew upon clinical symptoms, serum thyroxine and TRAb, thyroid ultrasound and orbital computed tomography. This clonotype has a count of ten or more. No antigen is known for it. Germline CDR1 SGHTA, CDR2 FQGNSA. The V end lost 0 bases, the J end lost 4 bases, and 15 bases lay between the germline ends. CDR3 length: 16 residues.

Source material: blood. J is TRBJ1-1 and V is TRBV7-2; D gene unclear. This sequence was found in a woman aged 18-35 years with Graves' hyperthyroidism that later progressed to Graves' ophthalmopathy. Here the CDR3 reads CASSLASHGMGTEAFF. Here the CDR3 DNA reads TGTGCCAGCAGCTTAGCCAGTCATGGAATGGGCACTGAAGCTTTCTTT.